This TCR beta chain was captured in a study of cytomegalovirus exposure and HLA in healthy donors. This CDR3 has 13 residues. V was clipped by 0 bases and J by 8 bases, with 8 bases between them. Looked up from germline, CDR1 is SGHRS and CDR2 is YFSETQ. This clone was observed a few times. Both 60 Vbeta primers and 13 Jbeta primers went into the PCR. TCRdb keeps only in-frame clones here, not all; method: immunoSEQ multiplex PCR. The repertoire holds fewer than 150,000 clones, with 82% as singletons. Input material: PBMCs. The V gene is TRBV5-1, the J gene TRBJ1-4, with D perhaps matching TRBD1 (5 bases). The sequence was collected from a woman aged 18-35 years in good health and CMV-seronegative. The CDR3 loop is CASSLGQPEKLFF. The DNA of the CDR3 is TGCGCCAGCAGCTTGGGACAGCCCGAAAAACTGTTTTTT.